Described below is a single TCR beta chain sequence and its context. No antigen is known for it. This specimen belongs to a study of T cells in localized non-small cell lung cancer. Trimming at V came to 4 bases and at J to 4 bases, leaving 11 bases not matched to a gene. The CDR3 is 16 amino acids. CDR1 is MNHEY, CDR2 SVGAGI, per germline. Profiled with immunoSEQ multiplex PCR; TCRdb holds only in-frame clones, not every one. The repertoire holds 70,000 or so clones, with approximately 84% as singletons. Study findings and constraints: In adjacent lung appeared a median approximately 57 of the top 100 tumor clones. Longer survival (overall) was linked to higher T cell density in blood.

The receptor comes from a female donor of 60 years or more with stage I lung adenocarcinoma. The sequencing here drew on peripheral blood, taken before any cancer treatment. The genes are TRBV6-5 and TRBJ1-1, with TRBD1 matching over 8 bases. CDR3 protein: CASSLLSTGVRTEAFF. The DNA of the CDR3 is TGTGCCAGCAGTTTGCTTTCGACAGGGGTCCGCACTGAAGCTTTCTTT.